The next 5 T cell receptor beta chains were all read from a single sample in a study of memory CD4+ T cells and cytomegalovirus serostatus. Sequencing was performed with immunoSEQ multiplex PCR; in TCRdb, only in-frame clones are kept and a portion is missing. The sample holds about 60,000 clones, roughly 84% seen once. The sort gate was single viable CD3+CD4+CD8-CD45RO+ cells for memory CD4+ T cells. Sequencing was performed on memory CD4+ T cells from blood. These receptors all come from an adult in good health and CMV-seronegative. Some clones in this sample may be carry-over from other donors' samples.

There are a few counts of this clone. The chain couples TRBV7-2 to TRBJ2-7; D assignment may be TRBD1 or TRBD2 (6 bases each). The germline V gene has CDR1 SGHTA and CDR2 FQGNSA. The CDR3 sequence is 14 residues long. The germline V and J ends were trimmed by 6 bases and 2 bases, with 14 bases remaining between them. CDR3 loop: CASRGKGGTYEQYF. Here the CDR3 DNA reads TGTGCCAGCAGAGGAAAGGGGGGAACCTACGAGCAGTACTTC.

The gene calls are TRBV14 and TRBJ2-1; D gene unclear. The CDR3 is made up of 11 amino acids. The V gene's germline CDR1 is SGHDN and CDR2 FVKESK. Trimming left V 4 bases short and J 7 bases short, with 5 bases between. Here the CDR3 reads CASSRKNEQFF. The DNA of the CDR3 is TGTGCCAGCAGCCGGAAAAATGAGCAGTTCTTC.

This chain connects TRBV15 to TRBJ1-2; D is ambiguous. V shed 0 bases and J shed 4 bases, with 9 bases lying between them. The V gene's germline CDR1 is LNHNV and CDR2 YYDKDF (reference sequence). The length of the CDR3 is 14 residues. The CDR3 reads CATSRDAGLYGYTF. CDR3 nucleotide sequence: TGTGCCACCAGCAGAGATGCAGGACTCTATGGCTACACCTTC.

The V and J genes are TRBV6-1 and TRBJ2-3; D ambiguous. The germline V and J ends were trimmed by 8 bases and 2 bases, with 11 bases remaining between them. CDR1 is MNHNS and CDR2 is SASEGT in the germline V gene. This CDR3 has 13 residues. This CDR3 reads CASGRGPTDTQYF. CDR3 DNA: TGTGCCAGCGGCCGTGGGCCCACAGATACGCAGTATTTT.

This chain links TRBV5-1 with TRBJ1-4, with D maybe TRBD1 (5 bases). This CDR3 has 14 residues. Germline CDR1 is SGHRS and CDR2 is YFSETQ. The V and J ends lost 2 bases and 2 bases respectively, with 7 bases between them. Written as DNA, the CDR3 is TGCGCCAGCAGCTTCAGGGCCACTAATGAAAAACTGTTTTTT. Amino acid sequence: CASSFRATNEKLFF.